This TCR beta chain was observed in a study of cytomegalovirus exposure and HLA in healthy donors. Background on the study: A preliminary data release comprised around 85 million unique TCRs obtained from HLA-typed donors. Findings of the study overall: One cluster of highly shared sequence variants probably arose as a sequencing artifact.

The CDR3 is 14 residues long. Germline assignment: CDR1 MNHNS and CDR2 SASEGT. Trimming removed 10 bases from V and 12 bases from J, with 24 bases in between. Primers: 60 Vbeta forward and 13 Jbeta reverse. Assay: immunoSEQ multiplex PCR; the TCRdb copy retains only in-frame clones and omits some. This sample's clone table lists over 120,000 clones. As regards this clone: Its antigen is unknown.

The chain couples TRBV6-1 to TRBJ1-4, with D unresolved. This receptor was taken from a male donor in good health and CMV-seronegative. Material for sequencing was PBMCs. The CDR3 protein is CATQRPSLALELFF. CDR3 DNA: TGTGCCACCCAGAGGCCAAGCCTTGCTTTAGAACTGTTTTTT.